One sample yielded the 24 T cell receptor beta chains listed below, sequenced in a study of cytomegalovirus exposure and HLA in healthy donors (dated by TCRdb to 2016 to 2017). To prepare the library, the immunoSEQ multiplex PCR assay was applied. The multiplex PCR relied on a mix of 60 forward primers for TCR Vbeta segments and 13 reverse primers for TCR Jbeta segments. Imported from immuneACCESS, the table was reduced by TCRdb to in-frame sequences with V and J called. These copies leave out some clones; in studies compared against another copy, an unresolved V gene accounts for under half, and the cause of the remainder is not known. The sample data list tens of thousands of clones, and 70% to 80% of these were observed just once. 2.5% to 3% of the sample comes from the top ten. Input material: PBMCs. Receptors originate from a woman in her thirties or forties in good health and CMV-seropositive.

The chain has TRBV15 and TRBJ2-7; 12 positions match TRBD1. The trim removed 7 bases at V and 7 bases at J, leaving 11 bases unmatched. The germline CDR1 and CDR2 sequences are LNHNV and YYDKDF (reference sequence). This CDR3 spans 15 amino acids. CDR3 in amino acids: CATTRDRGPGGEQYF. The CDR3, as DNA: TGTGCCACCACGCGGGACAGGGGGCCAGGGGGTGAGCAGTACTTC.

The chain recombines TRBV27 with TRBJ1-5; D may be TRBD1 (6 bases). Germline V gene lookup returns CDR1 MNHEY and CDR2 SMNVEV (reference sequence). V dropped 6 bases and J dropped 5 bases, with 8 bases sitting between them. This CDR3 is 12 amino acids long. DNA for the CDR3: TGTGCCAGCAGAGGGGGAGATCAGCCCCAGCATTTT. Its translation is CASRGGDQPQHF.

Here the CDR3 reads CASRPGTSGETQYF. DNA of the CDR3: TGCGCCAGCAGACCAGGGACTAGCGGAGAGACCCAGTACTTC. J is TRBJ2-5 and V is TRBV5-1; 11 nucleotides match TRBD2. CDR1 and CDR2 from the germline V gene are SGHRS and YFSETQ. Trimming removed 5 bases from V and 4 bases from J; junction bases left unmatched: 4. The CDR3 is made up of 14 amino acids. The entire variable domain, with the rest obtained from reference TRBV5-1 and TRBJ2-5, is as follows: KAGVTQTPRYLIKTRGQQVTLSCSPISGHRSVSWYQQTPGQGLQFLFEYFSETQRNKGNFPGRFSGRQFSNSRSEMNVSTLELGDSALYLCASRPGTSGETQYFGPGTRLLVL.

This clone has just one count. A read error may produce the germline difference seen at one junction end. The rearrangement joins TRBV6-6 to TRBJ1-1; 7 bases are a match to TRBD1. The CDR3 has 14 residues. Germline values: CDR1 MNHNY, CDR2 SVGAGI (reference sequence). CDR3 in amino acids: CASRGGFMNTEAFF. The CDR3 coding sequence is TGTGCAAGCAGGGGGGGGTTCATGAACACTGAAGCTTTCTTT.

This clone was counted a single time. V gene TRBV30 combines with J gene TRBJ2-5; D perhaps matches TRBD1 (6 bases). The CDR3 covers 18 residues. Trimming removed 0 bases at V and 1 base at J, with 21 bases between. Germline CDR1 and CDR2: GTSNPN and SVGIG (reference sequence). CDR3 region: CAWSVLWGRTAAQETQYF. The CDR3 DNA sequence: TGTGCCTGGAGTGTACTTTGGGGACGGACAGCCGCCCAAGAGACCCAGTACTTC.

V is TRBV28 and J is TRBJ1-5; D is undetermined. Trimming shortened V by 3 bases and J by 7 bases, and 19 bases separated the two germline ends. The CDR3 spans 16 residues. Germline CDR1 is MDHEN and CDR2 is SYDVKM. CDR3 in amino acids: CASSLFPQEWNQPQHF. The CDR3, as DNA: TGTGCCAGCAGTTTGTTTCCGCAGGAATGGAACCAGCCCCAGCATTTT.

CDR3 in amino acids: CASSPLGQGNSPLHF. CDR3 nucleotides: TGTGCCAGCTCACCGCTTGGACAGGGTAATTCACCCCTCCACTTT. This rearrangement joins TRBV18 to TRBJ1-6; TRBD1 matches 8 bases. Germline values: CDR1 KGHSH, CDR2 LQKENI. The V segment lost 3 bases and the J segment 6 bases; nucleotides outside the gene matches: 4. The CDR3 totals 15 residues.

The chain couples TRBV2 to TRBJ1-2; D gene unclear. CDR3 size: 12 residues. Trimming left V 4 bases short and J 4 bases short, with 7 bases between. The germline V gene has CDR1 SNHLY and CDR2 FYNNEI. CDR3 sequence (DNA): TGTGCCAGCAGTGGTCAGTCCTATGGCTACACCTTC. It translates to CASSGQSYGYTF.

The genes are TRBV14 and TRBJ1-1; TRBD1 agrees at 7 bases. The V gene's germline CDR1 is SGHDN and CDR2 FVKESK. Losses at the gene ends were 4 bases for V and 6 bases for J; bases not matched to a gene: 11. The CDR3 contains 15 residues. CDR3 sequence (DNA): TGTGCCAGCAGCCGACTTACAGGGGTAGGTCCTGAAGCTTTCTTT. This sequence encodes CASSRLTGVGPEAFF.

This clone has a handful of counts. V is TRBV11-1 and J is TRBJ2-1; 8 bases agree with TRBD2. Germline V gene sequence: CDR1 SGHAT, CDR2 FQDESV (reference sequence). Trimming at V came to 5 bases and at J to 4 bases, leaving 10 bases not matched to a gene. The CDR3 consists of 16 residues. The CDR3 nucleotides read TGTGCCAGCAGCCTATCCGGGACTAGACAATACAATGAGCAGTTCTTC. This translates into CASSLSGTRQYNEQFF.

CDR3 in amino acids: CASSLEVPTGLGYTF. In DNA, the CDR3 is TGCGCCAGCAGCTTAGAGGTTCCAACGGGACTTGGCTACACCTTC. V usage is TRBV5-1 and J usage is TRBJ1-2, with a tentative D call TRBD1 (5 bases). The CDR3 runs 15 residues. CDR1 is SGHRS, CDR2 YFSETQ, per germline. V dropped 2 bases and J dropped 7 bases, with 18 bases sitting between them.

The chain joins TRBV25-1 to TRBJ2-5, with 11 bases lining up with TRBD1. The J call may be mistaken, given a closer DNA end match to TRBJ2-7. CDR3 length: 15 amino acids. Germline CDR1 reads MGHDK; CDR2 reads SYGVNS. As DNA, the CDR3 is TGTGCCAGCAGTGCGTCCGGGACAGGGGGCTACGAGCAGTACTTC. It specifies CASSASGTGGYEQYF.

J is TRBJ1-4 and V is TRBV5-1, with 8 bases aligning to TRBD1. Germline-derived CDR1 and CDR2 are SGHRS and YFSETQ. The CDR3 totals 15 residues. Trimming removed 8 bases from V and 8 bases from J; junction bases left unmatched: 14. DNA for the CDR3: TGCGCCAGTAGACGATCCCAGGGGGCAGAAGAAAAACTGTTTTTT. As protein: CASRRSQGAEEKLFF.

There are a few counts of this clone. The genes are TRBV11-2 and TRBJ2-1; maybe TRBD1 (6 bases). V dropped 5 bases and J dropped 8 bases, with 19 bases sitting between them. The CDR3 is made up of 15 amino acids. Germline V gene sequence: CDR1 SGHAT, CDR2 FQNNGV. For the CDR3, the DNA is TGTGCCAGCAGCCACCGGGACACTTTTCCCCATGAGCAGTTCTTC. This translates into CASSHRDTFPHEQFF.

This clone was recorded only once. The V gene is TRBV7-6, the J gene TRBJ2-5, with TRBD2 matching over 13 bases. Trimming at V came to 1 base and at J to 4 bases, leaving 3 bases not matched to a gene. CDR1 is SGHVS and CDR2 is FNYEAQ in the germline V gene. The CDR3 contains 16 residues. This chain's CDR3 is CASSLVTSGGAETQYF. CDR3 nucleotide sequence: TGTGCCAGCAGCTTAGTTACTAGCGGGGGGGCAGAGACCCAGTACTTC.

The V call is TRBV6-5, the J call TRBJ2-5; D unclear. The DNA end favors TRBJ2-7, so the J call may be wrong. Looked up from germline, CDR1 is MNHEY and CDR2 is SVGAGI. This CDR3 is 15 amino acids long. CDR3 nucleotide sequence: TGTGCCAGCAGCCTCGTATCTTATAGCTCCTACGAGCAGTACTTC. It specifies CASSLVSYSSYEQYF.

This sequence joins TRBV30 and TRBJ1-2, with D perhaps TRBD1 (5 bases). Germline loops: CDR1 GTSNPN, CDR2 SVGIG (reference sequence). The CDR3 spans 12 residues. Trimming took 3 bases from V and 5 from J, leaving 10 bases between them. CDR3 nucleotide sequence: TGTGCCTGGAGATCAGGGATTTATGGCTACACCTTC. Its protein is CAWRSGIYGYTF. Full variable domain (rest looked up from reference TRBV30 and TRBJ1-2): SQTIHQWPATLVQPVGSPLSLECTVEGTSNPNLYWYRQAAGRGLQLLFYSVGIGQISSEVPQNLSASRPQDRQFILSSKKLLLSDSGFYLCAWRSGIYGYTFGSGTRLTVV.

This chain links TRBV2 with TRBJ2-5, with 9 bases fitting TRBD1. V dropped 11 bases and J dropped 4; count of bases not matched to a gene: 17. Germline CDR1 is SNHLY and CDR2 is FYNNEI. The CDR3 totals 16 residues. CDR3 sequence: CASRREGGQGGETQYF. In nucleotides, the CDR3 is TGTGCCTCCAGGAGGGAAGGGGGACAGGGAGGAGAGACCCAGTACTTC.

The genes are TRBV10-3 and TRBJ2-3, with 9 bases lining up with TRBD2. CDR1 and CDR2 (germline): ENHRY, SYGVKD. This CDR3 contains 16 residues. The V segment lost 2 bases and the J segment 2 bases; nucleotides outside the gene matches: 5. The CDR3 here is CAISEGLAPVTDTQYF. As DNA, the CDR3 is TGTGCCATCAGTGAGGGACTAGCGCCCGTCACAGATACGCAGTATTTT.

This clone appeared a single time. This CDR3 is CASSLGPVFSGNTIYF. CDR3 DNA: TGTGCCAGCAGCTTAGGGCCCGTCTTCAGTGGAAACACCATATATTTT. V is TRBV7-2 and J is TRBJ1-3; D gene ambiguous. Germline CDR1 is SGHTA and CDR2 is FQGNSA. The CDR3 is 16 residues long. V was pared by 1 base and J by 3 bases, with 13 bases between.

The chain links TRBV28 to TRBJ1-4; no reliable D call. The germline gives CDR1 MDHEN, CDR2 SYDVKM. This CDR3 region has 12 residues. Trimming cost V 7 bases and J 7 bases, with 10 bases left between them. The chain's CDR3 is CASTTAGEKLFF. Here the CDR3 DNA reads TGTGCCAGCACCACGGCGGGTGAAAAACTGTTTTTT.

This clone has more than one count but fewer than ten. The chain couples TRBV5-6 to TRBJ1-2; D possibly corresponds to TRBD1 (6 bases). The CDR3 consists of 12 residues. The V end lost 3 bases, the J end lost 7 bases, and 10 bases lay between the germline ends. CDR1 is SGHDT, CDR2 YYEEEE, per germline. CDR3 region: CASSSGASGYTF. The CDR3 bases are TGTGCCAGCAGCTCAGGGGCCAGTGGCTACACCTTC. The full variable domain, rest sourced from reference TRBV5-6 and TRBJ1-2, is DAGVTQSPTHLIKTRGQQVTLRCSPKSGHDTVSWYQQALGQGPQFIFQYYEEEERQRGNFPDRFSGHQFPNYSSELNVNALLLGDSALYLCASSSGASGYTFGSGTRLTVV.

The CDR3 DNA is TGTGCCAGCAGTGAAACGGGACAGGCCTATGGCTACACCTTC. The encoded protein is CASSETGQAYGYTF. The genes are TRBV6-1 and TRBJ1-2; TRBD1 matches 8 bases. The CDR3 loop spans 14 amino acids. Germline V lookup: CDR1 MNHNS, CDR2 SASEGT. Trimming cost V 2 bases and J 4 bases; bases outside gene matches: 3.

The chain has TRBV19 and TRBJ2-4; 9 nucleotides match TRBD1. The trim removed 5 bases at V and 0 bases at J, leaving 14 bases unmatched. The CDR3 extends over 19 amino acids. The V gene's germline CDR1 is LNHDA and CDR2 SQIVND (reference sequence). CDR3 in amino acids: CASSSSRDRASLAKNIQYF. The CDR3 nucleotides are TGTGCCAGTAGTTCAAGCCGGGACAGGGCCTCTTTAGCCAAAAACATTCAGTACTTC.